This T cell receptor (beta chain) emerged from a study of shared clonotypes between healthy human individuals (TCRdb year 2020). About the study as a whole: A couple of women and a few men aged 18 to 49 years were included in the cohort. Each donor's leukapheresis produced roughly between roughly 0.85 and 9.5 billion PBMCs. For each donor, CD4 naive and CD4 memory were each given three plates, CD8 naive was given two plates, and CD8 memory was given one plate. To estimate repertoire size and how much clonotypes are shared between individuals, the study performed deep sequencing of blood TCR repertoires from about 5 healthy adults. To increase sequencing depth and limit assay-specific biases, TCR repertoire library preparation and sequencing were carried out by different laboratories using diverse techniques.

The germline V gene (reference sequence) sets CDR1 to MNHEY and CDR2 to SMNVEV. Trimming accounts for 6 bases at V and 0 bases at J, while the number of junction bases matched to no gene is 7. From the cysteine up to the phenylalanine, the CDR3 has a length of 16 residues. Only the CDR3 DNA stays, 48 bases, in frame from base 1. What the authors observed across the whole study: Sampling was restricted to blood, and TCR repertoires in tissue are likely to differ from TCR repertoires in blood. Pairwise subsampling led to the expectation that sequencing depth would affect the degree of clonotype sharing among donors. Incomplete sequencing was indicated by rarefaction of sorted-subset datasets, despite the large sequencing depth. The genetic and exposure-history diversity represented was limited by the small number of donors. Naive subsets generally had larger estimated clonotype richness than memory subsets. Compared with non-shared clonotypes, clonotypes shared by all four sorted-subset donors had higher generation probabilities. Around 5% of naive CD4, more than 3% of naive CD8, 2.3% of memory CD4, and about 0.4% of memory CD8 clonotypes were shared across several donors.

Using the deep immunoSEQ assay, multiplex PCR amplified TCR CDR3 regions from genomic DNA. Genomic DNA extracted from each cell subset was distributed evenly over all wells of several immunoSEQ 96-well plates, and each plate served as one replicate. For sorted subsets, about 200 ng genomic DNA, equal to 25,000 to 35,000 T cell genomes, was loaded into each replicate PCR. The purified libraries were quantified using a Qubit 3.0 fluorometer, sized with a Bioanalyzer 2100, and then quantified again using the KAPA Library Quantification kit. A separate single-read 150-cycle Illumina NextSeq 550 flow cell was used to sequence each immunoSEQ 96-well plate. Concerning the study's data processing: Because the immunoSEQ output included only junctional sequences and no quality scores, the filtering could not be the same as the filtering used for full-length reads. To assign V/J genes and CDR3, sequences were annotated using PyIR, a Python wrapper for IgBLAST v1.9, with IMGT germline references. Reads were filtered out if the reads had weak V/J assignments (E-value above 1e-6), no CDR3, stop codons, out-of-frame junctions, or ambiguous translated residues. V3J clonotypes were defined by identical inferred V gene, J gene, and CDR3 amino acid sequence. The percentage overlap between two repertoires was calculated by dividing the number of shared unique clonotypes by the size of the smaller repertoire. Richness of each repertoire was evaluated using RTK rarefaction, the Chao1 estimator, and Recon v2.1 estimates of unobserved clonotypes. For all TCRbeta clonotypes obtained by the gDNA method from four donors, generation probabilities were computed with OLGA. The source is immuneACCESS, and TCRdb retained only in-frame sequences with V and J called. Part of the clones is not carried over; for the studies checked, unresolved V genes explain less than half of this, and the remainder is unexplained. V, J and clone size derive from that table, while D and trimming were established from the DNA sequence. For this sample the table gives approximately 350,000 clones, of which just over 95% were detected only once. The ten largest clones capture around 0.3% of the sample.

As concerns this clone: Its antigen specificity is not known. No much larger clone exists at a distance of one base, and base qualities are not known.

Donors were healthy HIV-negative adults with no recently reported acute infections or vaccinations. Every donor was a Caucasian adult residing in Nashville, Tennessee, USA. CD8 memory samples combined magnetically selected CD45RO+ cells with CCR7-negative CD45RA+ effector memory (TemRA) cells. After blood collection by leukapheresis, PBMCs were isolated using Ficoll-Histopaque density gradient centrifugation and then cryopreserved in the vapor phase of liquid nitrogen. Analytical flow cytometry was used to check the purity and quantity of every magnetically sorted T cell population. From each sorted fraction, genomic DNA was isolated and quantified by UV absorbance on a Nanodrop 2000c.

This receptor was obtained from a young man in good health. The sequenced material came from memory CD8+ T cells sorted from blood. The cell subset or site label on this specimen signifies: CD45RO+ cells pooled with CCR7-negative TemRA cells. This sequence uses TRBV27 and TRBJ1-3, with 8 middle bases fitting TRBD1. The bases read TGTGCCAGCAGCCAAGGAACAGGGGGCTCTGGAAACACCATATATTTT. Its translation reads: CASSQGTGGSGNTIYF.